The T cell receptor beta chain described here comes from a study of Ad26.COV2.S vaccination and SARS-CoV-2 variants. Study-wide context: Into the muscle, Ad26.COV2.S was dosed once or twice, 56 days apart.

Study-wide results and caveats: In TCR breadth and depth analyses, total T cell responses may have been underestimated.

On this clone itself: Its antigen is unidentified.

Here immunoSEQ multiplex PCR was the method, and the copy in TCRdb shows in-frame clones only, minus some. The sample records a few hundred thousand clones, about 92% being singletons. Treatment here: about 20 received Ad26.COV2.S at low or high dose, single or two shots; 5 received placebo; per-sample allocation not given. Material that was analyzed had been drawn on day 63 after the first vaccine or placebo injection. The CDR3 totals 16 residues. Germline values: CDR1 SEHNR, CDR2 FQNEAQ (reference sequence). V gave up 3 bases and J gave up 4 bases; unmatched junction bases: 7. The sample was peripheral blood, taken in a trial of Ad26.COV2.S vaccine versus placebo. This clonotype originated in a person between 18 and 59 years old who received the Ad26.COV2.S COVID-19 vaccine or a placebo. This chain links TRBV7-9 with TRBJ2-2; 8 nucleotides line up with TRBD2. The CDR3 DNA reads TGTGCCAGCAGCTTTCAAGGACTAGCCCCCACCGGGGAGCTGTTTTTT. It is translated as CASSFQGLAPTGELFF.